This TCR beta chain was retrieved from a study of cytomegalovirus exposure and HLA in healthy donors. General observations from the study: The likely explanation for a cluster of highly shared sequence variants was sequencing artifact. Sequencing depth roughly uniform across donors was assumed in presence/absence analyses.

All donors participated as healthy donors of bone marrow. Unrecorded for this donor was the CMV serostatus. V lost 3 bases and J lost 2, with 11 bases in between. This CDR3 has 14 amino acids. Germline assignment: CDR1 MGHRA and CDR2 YSYEKL. Turning to this clone: Its target is unknown.

PCR primers comprised 60 Vbeta and 13 Jbeta primers. Libraries were prepared by immunoSEQ multiplex PCR; TCRdb keeps only in-frame clonotypes and omits some of them. The sample shows more than 200,000 clones, more than 75% of them seen only once. Sequencing was done on a sample of PBMCs. This clonotype was obtained from a human donor in good health. V gene TRBV4-1 combines with J gene TRBJ2-7; TRBD1 might be the D (5 bases). CDR3: CASSHTDRPYEQYF. The CDR3 nucleotides read TGCGCCAGCAGCCACACTGACAGACCCTACGAGCAGTACTTC.